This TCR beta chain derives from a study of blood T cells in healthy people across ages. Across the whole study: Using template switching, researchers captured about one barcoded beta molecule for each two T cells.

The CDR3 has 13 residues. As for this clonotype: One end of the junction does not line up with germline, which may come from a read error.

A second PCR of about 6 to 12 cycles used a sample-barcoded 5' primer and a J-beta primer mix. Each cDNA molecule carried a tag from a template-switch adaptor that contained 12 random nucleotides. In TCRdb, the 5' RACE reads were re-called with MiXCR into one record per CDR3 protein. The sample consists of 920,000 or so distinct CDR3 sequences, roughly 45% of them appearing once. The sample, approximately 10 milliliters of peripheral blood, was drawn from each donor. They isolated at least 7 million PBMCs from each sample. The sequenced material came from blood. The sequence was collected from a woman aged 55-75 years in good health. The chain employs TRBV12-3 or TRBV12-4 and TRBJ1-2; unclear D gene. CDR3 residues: CAGSLTPNYGYTF. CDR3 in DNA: TGTGCCGGCAGTTTGACACCTAACTATGGCTACACCTTC.